Described below is a single T cell receptor (beta chain) sequence and its context. Its target is not known. The data were obtained in a study of shared clonotypes between healthy human individuals. CDR3 length: 16 amino acids. The V end lost 0 bases, the J end lost 3 bases, and 13 bases lay between the germline ends. Germline assignment: CDR1 SEHNR and CDR2 FQNEAQ (reference sequence). Study-wide results and caveats: Though the depth was large, rarefaction showed that sorted-subset sequencing was incomplete.

The data were produced by immunoSEQ multiplex PCR, yet TCRdb's version contains in-frame clones alone and is incomplete. The repertoire consists of millions of clones, with roughly 91% occurring once and the leading ten covering about 1.8%. Selected positively for CCR7 and CD45RO-negative, naive CD8 cells excluded terminally differentiated effector memory CD45RA+ cells. Sequenced material: naive CD8+ T cells from PBMCs. The chain links TRBV7-9 to TRBJ2-3; maybe TRBD1 (7 bases). The clonotype comes from a man aged 18 to 30 in good health. Some clones in this sample may be carry-over from other donors' samples. The CDR3 DNA reads as TGTGCCAGCAGCTTAGCGGTGACAGGGAGGACAGATACGCAGTATTTT. Amino acid sequence: CASSLAVTGRTDTQYF.